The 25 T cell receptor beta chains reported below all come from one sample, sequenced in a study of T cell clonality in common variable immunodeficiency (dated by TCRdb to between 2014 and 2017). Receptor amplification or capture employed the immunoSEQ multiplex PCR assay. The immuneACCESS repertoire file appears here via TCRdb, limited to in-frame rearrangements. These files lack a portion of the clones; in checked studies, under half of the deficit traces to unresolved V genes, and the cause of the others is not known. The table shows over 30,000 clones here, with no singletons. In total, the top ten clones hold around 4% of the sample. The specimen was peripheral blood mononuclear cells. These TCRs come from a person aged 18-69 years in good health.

Here the CDR3 reads CASLGGQGAQYF. Partial CDR3 DNA: TGTGCCAGCCTGGGGGGACAGGGGGCG. The V and J genes are TRBV19 and TRBJ2-3, with 11 bases that match TRBD1. The read gets to within 3 residues of the CDR3 end, and the germline J gene fills in the rest. In germline, CDR1 is LNHDA, CDR2 SQIVND (reference sequence). The CDR3 has 12 residues. Using reference TRBV19 and TRBJ2-3 for the parts outside the CDR3, the full variable domain is DGGITQSPKYLFRKEGQNVTLSCEQNLNHDAMYWYRQDPGQGLRLIYYSQIVNDFQKGDIAEGYSVSREKKESFPLTVTSAQKNPTAFYLCASLGGQGAQYFGPGTRLTVL.

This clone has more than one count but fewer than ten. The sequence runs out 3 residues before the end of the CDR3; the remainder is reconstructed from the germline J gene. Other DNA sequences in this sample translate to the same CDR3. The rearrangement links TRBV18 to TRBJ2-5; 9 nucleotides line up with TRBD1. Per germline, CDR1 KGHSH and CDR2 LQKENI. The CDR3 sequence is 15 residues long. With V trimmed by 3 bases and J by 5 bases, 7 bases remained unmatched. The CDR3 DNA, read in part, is TGTGCCAGCTCACCCAGACAGGGGGTTATGGAGACC. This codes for CASSPRQGVMET. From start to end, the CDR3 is CASSPRQGVMETQYF. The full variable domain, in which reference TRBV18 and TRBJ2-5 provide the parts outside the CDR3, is NAGVMQNPRHLVRRRGQEARLRCSPMKGHSHVYWYRQLPEEGLKFMVYLQKENIIDESGMPKERFSAEFPKEGPSILRIQQVVRGDSAAYFCASSPRQGVMETQYFGPGTRLLVL.

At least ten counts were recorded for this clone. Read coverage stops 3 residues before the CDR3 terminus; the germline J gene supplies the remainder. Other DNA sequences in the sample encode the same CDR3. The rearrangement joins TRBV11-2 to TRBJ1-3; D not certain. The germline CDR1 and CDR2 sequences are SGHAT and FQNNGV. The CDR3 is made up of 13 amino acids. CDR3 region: CASSFSPLAEIYF. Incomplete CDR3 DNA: TGTGCCAGCAGCTTCTCCCCTCTAGCGGAA.

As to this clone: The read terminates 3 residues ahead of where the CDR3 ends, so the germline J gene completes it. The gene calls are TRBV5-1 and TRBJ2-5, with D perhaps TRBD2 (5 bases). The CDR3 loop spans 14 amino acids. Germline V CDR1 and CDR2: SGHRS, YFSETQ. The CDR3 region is CASRKEPSTDTQYF. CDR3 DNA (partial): TGCGCCAGCAGAAAAGAGCCTAGCACAGATACC. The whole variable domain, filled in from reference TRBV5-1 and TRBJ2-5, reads KAGVTQTPRYLIKTRGQQVTLSCSPISGHRSVSWYQQTPGQGLQFLFEYFSETQRNKGNFPGRFSGRQFSNSRSEMNVSTLELGDSALYLCASRKEPSTDTQYFGPGTRLLVL.

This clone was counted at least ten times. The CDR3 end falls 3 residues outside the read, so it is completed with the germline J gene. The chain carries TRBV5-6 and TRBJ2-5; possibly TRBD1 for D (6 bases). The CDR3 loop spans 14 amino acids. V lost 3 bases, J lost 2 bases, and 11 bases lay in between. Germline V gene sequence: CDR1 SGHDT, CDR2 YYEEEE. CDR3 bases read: TGTGCCAGCAGCTCACAGGGATCTCAAGAGACC. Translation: CASSSQGSQET. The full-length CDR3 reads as CASSSQGSQETQYF.

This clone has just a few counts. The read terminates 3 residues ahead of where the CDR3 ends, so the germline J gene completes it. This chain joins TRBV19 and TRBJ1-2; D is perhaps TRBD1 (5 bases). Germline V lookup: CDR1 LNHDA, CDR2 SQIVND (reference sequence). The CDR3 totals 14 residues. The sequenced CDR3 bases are TGTGCCAGTAGTTTTCAGGGTACCTACAATGAC. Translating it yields CASSFQGTYND. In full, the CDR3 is CASSFQGTYNDYTF.

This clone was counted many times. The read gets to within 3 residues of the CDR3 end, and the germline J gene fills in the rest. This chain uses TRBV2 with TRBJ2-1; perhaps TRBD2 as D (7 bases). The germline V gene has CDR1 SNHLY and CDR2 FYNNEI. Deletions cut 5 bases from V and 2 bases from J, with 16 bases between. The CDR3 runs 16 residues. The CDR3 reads CASSTRGGAAYNEQFF. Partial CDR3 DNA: TGTGCCAGCAGTACAAGGGGGGGGGCGGCCTACAATGAG.

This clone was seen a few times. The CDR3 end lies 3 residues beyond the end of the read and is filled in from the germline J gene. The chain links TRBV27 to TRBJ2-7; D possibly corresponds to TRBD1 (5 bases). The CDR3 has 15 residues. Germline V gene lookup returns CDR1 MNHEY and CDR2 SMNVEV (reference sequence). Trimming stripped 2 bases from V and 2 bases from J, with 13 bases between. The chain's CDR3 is CASSLRGSSAYEQYF. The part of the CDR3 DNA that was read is TGTGCCAGCAGTTTAAGGGGCAGTTCGGCCTACGAG.

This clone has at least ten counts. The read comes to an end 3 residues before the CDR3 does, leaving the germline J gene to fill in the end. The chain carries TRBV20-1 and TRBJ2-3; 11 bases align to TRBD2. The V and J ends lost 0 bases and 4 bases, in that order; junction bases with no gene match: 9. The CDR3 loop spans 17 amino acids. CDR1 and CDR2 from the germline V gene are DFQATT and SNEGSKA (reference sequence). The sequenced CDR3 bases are TGCAGTGCTAGAGACTTGGAATTAGCGGGGGGGCCAGATACG. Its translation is CSARDLELAGGPDT. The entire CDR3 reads CSARDLELAGGPDTQYF.

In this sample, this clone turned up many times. CDR3 bases read: TGCAGTGCCCCCCTACAGGGGACCACTGAA. This translates into CSAPLQGTTE. The CDR3 in its entirety is CSAPLQGTTEAFF. The chain combines TRBV20-1 with TRBJ1-1; TRBD1 matches at 7 bases. Read data end 3 residues before the CDR3 end; the end is taken from the germline J gene. Losses at the gene ends were 6 bases for V and 4 bases for J; bases not matched to a gene: 8. There are 13 residues in the CDR3. Germline-derived CDR1 and CDR2 are DFQATT and SNEGSKA (reference sequence).

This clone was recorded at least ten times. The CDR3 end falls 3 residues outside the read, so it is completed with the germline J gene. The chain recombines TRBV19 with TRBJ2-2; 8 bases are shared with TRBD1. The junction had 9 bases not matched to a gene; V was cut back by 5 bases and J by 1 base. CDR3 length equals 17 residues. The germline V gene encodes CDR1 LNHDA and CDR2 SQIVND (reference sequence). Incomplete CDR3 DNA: TGTGCCAGTAGTCGAACCTGGGACAGGCTGAACACCGGGGAG. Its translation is CASSRTWDRLNTGE. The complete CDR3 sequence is CASSRTWDRLNTGELFF.

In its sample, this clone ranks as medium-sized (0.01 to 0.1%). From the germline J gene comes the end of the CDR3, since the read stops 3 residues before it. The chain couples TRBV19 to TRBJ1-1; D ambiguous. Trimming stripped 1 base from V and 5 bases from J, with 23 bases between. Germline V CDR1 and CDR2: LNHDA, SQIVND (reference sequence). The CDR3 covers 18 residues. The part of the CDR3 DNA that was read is TGTGCCAGTAGTATAGTCGGGTATGGTTTAGCTCGGCGGACTGAA. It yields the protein CASSIVGYGLARRTE. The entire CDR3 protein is CASSIVGYGLARRTEAFF.

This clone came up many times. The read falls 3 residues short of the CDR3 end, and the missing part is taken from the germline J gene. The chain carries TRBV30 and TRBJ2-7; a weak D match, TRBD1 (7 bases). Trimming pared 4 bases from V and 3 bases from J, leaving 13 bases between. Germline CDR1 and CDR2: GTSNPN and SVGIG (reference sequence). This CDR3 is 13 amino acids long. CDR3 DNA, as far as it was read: TGTGCCTGGAATTGGCAGGGGGGCTACGAG. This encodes CAWNWQGGYE. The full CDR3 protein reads CAWNWQGGYEQYF.

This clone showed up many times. The CDR3 DNA, read in part, is TGTGCCAGCAGTGCGCGTGGTTACAATGAG. This translates into CASSARGYNE. The full CDR3 reads CASSARGYNEQFF. The chain uses TRBV2 and TRBJ2-1; D call uncertain. Read sequence stops 3 residues before the CDR3 end, and the germline J gene provides the missing end. Trimming removed 4 bases from V and 4 bases from J, with 8 bases in between. Per the germline V gene, CDR1 is SNHLY and CDR2 is FYNNEI. This CDR3 has 13 residues.

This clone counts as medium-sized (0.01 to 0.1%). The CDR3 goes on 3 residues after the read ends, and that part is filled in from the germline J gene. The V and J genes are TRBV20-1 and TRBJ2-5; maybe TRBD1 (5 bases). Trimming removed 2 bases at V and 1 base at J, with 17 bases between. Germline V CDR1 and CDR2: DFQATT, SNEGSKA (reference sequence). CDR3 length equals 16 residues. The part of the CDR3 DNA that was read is TGCAGTGCTAGACCCCTCGCAGGGAAGGGCCAAGAGACC. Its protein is CSARPLAGKGQET. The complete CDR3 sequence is CSARPLAGKGQETQYF.

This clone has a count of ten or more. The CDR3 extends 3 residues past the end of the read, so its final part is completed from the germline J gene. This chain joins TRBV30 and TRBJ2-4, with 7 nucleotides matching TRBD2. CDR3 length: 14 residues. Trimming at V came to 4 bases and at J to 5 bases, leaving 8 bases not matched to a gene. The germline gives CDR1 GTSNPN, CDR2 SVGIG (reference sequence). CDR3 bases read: TGTGCCTGGAAACACTGGGGGGGGGAAAACATT. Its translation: CAWKHWGGENI. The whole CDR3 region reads CAWKHWGGENIQYF.

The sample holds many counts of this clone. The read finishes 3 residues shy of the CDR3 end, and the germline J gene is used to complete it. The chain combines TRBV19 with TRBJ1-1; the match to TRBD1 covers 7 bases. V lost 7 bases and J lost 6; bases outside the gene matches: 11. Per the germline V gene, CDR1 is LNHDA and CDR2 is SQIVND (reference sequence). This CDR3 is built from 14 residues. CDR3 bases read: TGTGCCAGTATCCGACAGGGTTTGGGCGCTGAA. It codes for CASIRQGLGAE. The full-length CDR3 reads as CASIRQGLGAEAFF.

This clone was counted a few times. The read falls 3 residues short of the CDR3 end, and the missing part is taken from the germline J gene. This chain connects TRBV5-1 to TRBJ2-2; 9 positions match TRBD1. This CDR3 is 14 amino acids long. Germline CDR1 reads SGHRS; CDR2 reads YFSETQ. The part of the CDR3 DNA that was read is TGCGCCAGCAGCTTGCGGACAGGGGCTGAAAAG. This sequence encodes CASSLRTGAEK. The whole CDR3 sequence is CASSLRTGAEKLFF.

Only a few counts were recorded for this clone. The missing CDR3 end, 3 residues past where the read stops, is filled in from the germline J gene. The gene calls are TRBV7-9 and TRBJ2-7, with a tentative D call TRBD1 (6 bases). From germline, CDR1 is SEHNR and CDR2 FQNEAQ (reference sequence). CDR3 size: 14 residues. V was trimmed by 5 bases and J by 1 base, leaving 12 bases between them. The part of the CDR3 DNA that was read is TGTGCCAGCAGCCCTGGACAGACTTCCTACGAG. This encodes CASSPGQTSYE. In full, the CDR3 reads CASSPGQTSYEQYF.

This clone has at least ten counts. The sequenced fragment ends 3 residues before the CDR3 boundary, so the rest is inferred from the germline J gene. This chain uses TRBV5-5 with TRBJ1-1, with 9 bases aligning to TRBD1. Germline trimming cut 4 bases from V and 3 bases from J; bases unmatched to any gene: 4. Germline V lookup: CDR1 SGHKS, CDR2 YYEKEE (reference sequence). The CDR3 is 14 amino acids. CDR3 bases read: TGTGCCAGCAGCGCGGGACAGGGTGACACTGAA. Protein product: CASSAGQGDTE. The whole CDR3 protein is CASSAGQGDTEAFF.

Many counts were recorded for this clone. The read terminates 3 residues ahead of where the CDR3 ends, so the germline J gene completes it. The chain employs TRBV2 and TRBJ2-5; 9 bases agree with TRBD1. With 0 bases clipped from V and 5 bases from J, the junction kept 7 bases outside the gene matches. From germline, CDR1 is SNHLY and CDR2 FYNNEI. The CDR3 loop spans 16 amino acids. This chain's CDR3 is CASSEAFGDRVETQYF. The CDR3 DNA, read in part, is TGTGCCAGCAGTGAAGCGTTTGGGGACAGGGTTGAGACC.

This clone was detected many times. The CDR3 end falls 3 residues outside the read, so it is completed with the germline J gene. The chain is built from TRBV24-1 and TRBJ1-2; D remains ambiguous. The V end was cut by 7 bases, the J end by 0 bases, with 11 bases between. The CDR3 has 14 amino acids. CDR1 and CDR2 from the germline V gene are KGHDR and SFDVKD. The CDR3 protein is CATRSSRANYGYTF. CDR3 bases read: TGTGCCACCAGAAGTAGTCGAGCTAACTATGGC.

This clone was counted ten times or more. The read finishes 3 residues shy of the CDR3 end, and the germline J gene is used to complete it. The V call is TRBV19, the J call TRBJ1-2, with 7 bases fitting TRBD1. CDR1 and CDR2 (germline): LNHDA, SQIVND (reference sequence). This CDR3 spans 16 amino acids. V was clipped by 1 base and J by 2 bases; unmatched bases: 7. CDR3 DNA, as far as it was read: TGTGCCAGTAGTATAGGAATGGGACAGTTCAACTATGGC. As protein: CASSIGMGQFNYG. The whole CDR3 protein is CASSIGMGQFNYGYTF.

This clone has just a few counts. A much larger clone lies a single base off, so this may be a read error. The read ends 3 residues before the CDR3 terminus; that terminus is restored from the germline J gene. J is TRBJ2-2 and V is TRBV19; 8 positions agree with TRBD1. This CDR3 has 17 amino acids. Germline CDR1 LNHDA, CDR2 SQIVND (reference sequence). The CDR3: CASSITQGALGANVLFF. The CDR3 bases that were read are TGTGCCAGTAGTATTACGCAGGGGGCGCTTGGGGCCAACGTG.

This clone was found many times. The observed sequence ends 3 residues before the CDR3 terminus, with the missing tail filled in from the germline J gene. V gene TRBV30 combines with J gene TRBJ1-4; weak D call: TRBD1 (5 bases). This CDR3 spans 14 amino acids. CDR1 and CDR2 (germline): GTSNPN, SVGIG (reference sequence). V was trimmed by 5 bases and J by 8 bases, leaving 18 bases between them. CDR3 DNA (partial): TGTGCCTGGTCCCTGATGGGGCTCGGGGAAAAA. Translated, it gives CAWSLMGLGEK. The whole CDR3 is CAWSLMGLGEKLFF.